The 13 T cell receptor beta chains reported below all come from one sample, sequenced in a study of blood T cell repertoires in COVID-19. TCRdb's table, derived via immunoSEQ multiplex PCR, lists solely in-frame clones and lacks some. The sample lists 120,000 to 150,000 clones; about 87% were seen once. The material sequenced was peripheral blood. Every receptor here comes from a man between 45 and 60 years old who had recovered from COVID-19.

Only one count was recorded for this clone. In DNA, the CDR3 is TGTGCCAGCAGCTCACAGGGGTGGGATAGCAATCAGCCCCAGCATTTT. Encoded protein: CASSSQGWDSNQPQHF. The chain carries TRBV5-6 and TRBJ1-5; 7 nucleotides agree with TRBD1. CDR1 and CDR2 from the germline V gene are SGHDT and YYEEEE. J gave up 0 bases and V 3 bases, and 6 bases lay outside the gene matches. The CDR3 extends over 16 amino acids.

The gene calls are TRBV18 and TRBJ1-3; maybe TRBD1 (6 bases). Germline V gives CDR1 KGHSH, CDR2 LQKENI. The germline V and J ends were trimmed by 0 bases and 2 bases, with 8 bases remaining between them. This CDR3 comprises 15 residues. Written as DNA, the CDR3 is TGTGCCAGCTCACCACCGGACAGTCCTGGAAACACCATATATTTT. Amino acids: CASSPPDSPGNTIYF.

The J gene is TRBJ1-6, the V gene TRBV6-5; D may be TRBD1 (6 bases). V was pared by 2 bases and J by 7 bases, with 15 bases between. The germline CDR1 and CDR2 sequences are MNHEY and SVGAGI. This CDR3 is 16 amino acids long. This CDR3 is CASSYGAGTNNSPLHF. CDR3 DNA sequence: TGTGCCAGCAGTTACGGCGCCGGGACAAACAATTCACCCCTCCACTTT.

This chain uses TRBV7-2 with TRBJ2-5; D possibly corresponds to TRBD1 (5 bases). The CDR3 is made up of 14 amino acids. Germline-derived CDR1 and CDR2 are SGHTA and FQGNSA. The V gene lost 5 bases and the J gene lost 5 bases, with 15 bases spanning the gap. The CDR3 region is CASSPAGYVETQYF. In nucleotides, the CDR3 is TGTGCCAGCAGCCCAGCAGGGTACGTGGAGACCCAGTACTTC.

The chain couples TRBV7-9 to TRBJ2-6; 11 nucleotides align to TRBD1. CDR1 and CDR2 (germline): SEHNR, FQNEAQ (reference sequence). J gave up 4 bases and V 4 bases, and 6 bases lay outside the gene matches. CDR3 length equals 17 residues. The CDR3 sequence is CASSSDRGRFGANVLTF. The CDR3 region has the DNA TGTGCCAGCAGCTCGGACAGGGGGCGTTTCGGGGCCAACGTCCTGACTTTC.

CDR3 bases: TGTGCCATCAGTTCGTGGGGGGTCGGGGCGAACACTGAAGCTTTCTTT. Translation gives CAISSWGVGANTEAFF. This chain uses TRBV10-3 with TRBJ1-1; D possibly corresponds to TRBD1 (5 bases). Trimming took 5 bases from V and 1 from J, leaving 17 bases between them. The CDR3 contains 16 residues. CDR1 is ENHRY, CDR2 SYGVKD, per germline.

The gene calls are TRBV7-9 and TRBJ2-7; no firm D call. Germline lookup yields CDR1 SEHNR and CDR2 FQNEAQ (reference sequence). CDR3 length: 12 amino acids. With 1 base removed from V and 4 bases from J, the gap between germline ends came to 5 bases. The CDR3 reads CASSLGAYEQYF. Written as DNA, the CDR3 is TGTGCCAGCAGCTTAGGGGCGTACGAGCAGTACTTC.

The V call is TRBV30, the J call TRBJ2-5, with no clear D. The CDR3 totals 14 residues. Germline V lookup: CDR1 GTSNPN, CDR2 SVGIG (reference sequence). The V end was cut by 0 bases, the J end by 0 bases, with 8 bases between. The DNA for the CDR3 is TGTGCCTGGAGTGTACTATCGAACCAAGAGACCCAGTACTTC. Its translation: CAWSVLSNQETQYF.

A few counts support this clone. The CDR3 bases are TGTGCCAGCAGGAAGGACAGGAGCAATCAGCCCCAGCATTTT. Translating it yields CASRKDRSNQPQHF. The gene calls are TRBV7-2 and TRBJ1-5; 7 nucleotides agree with TRBD1. The CDR3 is 14 amino acids. The germline gives CDR1 SGHTA, CDR2 FQGNSA. Losses at the gene ends were 6 bases for V and 1 base for J; bases not matched to a gene: 3.

The genes are TRBV30 and TRBJ1-1; TRBD1 is a possible D gene (6 bases). The germline V gene has CDR1 GTSNPN and CDR2 SVGIG (reference sequence). Trimming removed 2 bases at V and 2 bases at J, with 15 bases between. The CDR3 contains 15 residues. The CDR3 DNA is TGTGCCTGGAGTCTTTTTTCGGGACACAACACTGAAGCTTTCTTT. Its protein is CAWSLFSGHNTEAFF. The entire variable domain, with the rest obtained from reference TRBV30 and TRBJ1-1, is as follows: SQTIHQWPATLVQPVGSPLSLECTVEGTSNPNLYWYRQAAGRGLQLLFYSVGIGQISSEVPQNLSASRPQDRQFILSSKKLLLSDSGFYLCAWSLFSGHNTEAFFGQGTRLTVV.

The chain carries TRBV7-9 and TRBJ2-3; D is uncertain. Trimming removed 5 bases from V and 5 bases from J, with 8 bases in between. Germline V gene data show CDR1 as SEHNR and CDR2 as FQNEAQ (reference sequence). There are 12 residues in the CDR3. Written as DNA, the CDR3 is TGTGCCAGCAGCCCGCCCGGAGATACGCAGTATTTT. Its translation: CASSPPGDTQYF.

The J gene is TRBJ2-3, the V gene TRBV2; D possibly corresponds to TRBD1 (6 bases). This CDR3 region has 14 residues. Germline V CDR1 and CDR2: SNHLY, FYNNEI. Trimming cost V 5 bases and J 2 bases, with 11 bases left between them. The CDR3 reads CASSTGIPTDTQYF. The CDR3 bases are TGTGCCAGCAGTACAGGGATACCCACAGATACGCAGTATTTT. The variable domain in full, with the rest retrieved from reference TRBV2 and TRBJ2-3, is EPEVTQTPSHQVTQMGQEVILRCVPISNHLYFYWYRQILGQKVEFLVSFYNNEISEKSEIFDDQFSVERPDGSNFTLKIRSTKLEDSAMYFCASSTGIPTDTQYFGPGTRLTVL.

V gene TRBV6-5 combines with J gene TRBJ2-5; 10 bases fit TRBD2. V lost 6 bases to trimming and J lost 4 bases; unmatched junction nucleotides: 8. CDR1 and CDR2 from the germline V gene are MNHEY and SVGAGI. The CDR3 runs 15 residues. The CDR3 nucleotides are TGTGCCAGCAGGCCCCCTAGCGGGGGCCGAGAGACCCAGTACTTC. Amino acids: CASRPPSGGRETQYF.